This T cell receptor (beta chain) was identified during a study of chemoradiotherapy in HPV16-positive cancers. TCRdb keeps only in-frame clones here, not all; method: immunoSEQ multiplex PCR. Among 25,000 to 30,000 clones, more than 80% were seen once, and the ten largest hold about a fifth. Samples were taken several times over chemoradiotherapy. V shed 3 bases and J shed 4 bases, with 15 bases lying between them. Per germline, CDR1 MGHRA and CDR2 YSYEKL. CDR3 length: 15 amino acids. The chain is built from TRBV4-1 and TRBJ2-5, with a weak D call TRBD2 (6 bases). Specimen: blood, collected from a patient who underwent chemoradiotherapy. The source is a human donor with HPV-associated anogenital cancer. CDR3 region: CASSHGGAPPETQYF. In nucleotides, the CDR3 is TGCGCCAGCAGCCACGGGGGAGCCCCCCCAGAGACCCAGTACTTC.